This T cell receptor (beta chain) was captured by sequencing in a study of T cell clonality in common variable immunodeficiency. Study-wide results and caveats: Common variable immunodeficiency TCR beta sequences reportedly had fewer deletions and N-nucleotide insertions. CVID subjects had higher TCRbeta clonality than healthy controls, most marked in about a third.

The V and J ends lost 3 bases and 5 bases respectively, with 10 bases between them. The length of the CDR3 is 12 residues. Germline-derived CDR1 and CDR2 are DFQATT and SNEGSKA (reference sequence). As regards this clone: The target antigen is unknown. The CDR3 goes on 3 residues after the read ends, and that part is filled in from the germline J gene.

Equal genomic DNA amounts from CVID and control samples were sequenced. Assay used: immunoSEQ multiplex PCR; TCRdb lists only in-frame clones, some missing. The sample yields approximately 44,000 clones, without any singletons. Sequencing was performed on peripheral blood mononuclear cells. The gene calls are TRBV20-1 and TRBJ2-5; possible D gene TRBD2, 6 bases. The TCR was taken from a person aged 18 to 75 in good health. The chain's CDR3 is CSASDGGETQYF. Incomplete CDR3 DNA: TGCAGTGCTAGCGATGGGGGGGAGACC.